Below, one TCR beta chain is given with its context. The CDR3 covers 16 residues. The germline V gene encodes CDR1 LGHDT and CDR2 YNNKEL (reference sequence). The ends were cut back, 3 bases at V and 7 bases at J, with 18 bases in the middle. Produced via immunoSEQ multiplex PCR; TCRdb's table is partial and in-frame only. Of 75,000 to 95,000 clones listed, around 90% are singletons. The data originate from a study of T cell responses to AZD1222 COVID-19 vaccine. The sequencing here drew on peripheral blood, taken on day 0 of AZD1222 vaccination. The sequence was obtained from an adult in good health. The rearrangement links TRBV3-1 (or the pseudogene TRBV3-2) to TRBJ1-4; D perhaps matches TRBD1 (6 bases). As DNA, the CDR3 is TGTGCCAGCAGCCAGTTTCTACAGGGTACGGGTGAAAAACTGTTTTTT. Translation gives CASSQFLQGTGEKLFF.